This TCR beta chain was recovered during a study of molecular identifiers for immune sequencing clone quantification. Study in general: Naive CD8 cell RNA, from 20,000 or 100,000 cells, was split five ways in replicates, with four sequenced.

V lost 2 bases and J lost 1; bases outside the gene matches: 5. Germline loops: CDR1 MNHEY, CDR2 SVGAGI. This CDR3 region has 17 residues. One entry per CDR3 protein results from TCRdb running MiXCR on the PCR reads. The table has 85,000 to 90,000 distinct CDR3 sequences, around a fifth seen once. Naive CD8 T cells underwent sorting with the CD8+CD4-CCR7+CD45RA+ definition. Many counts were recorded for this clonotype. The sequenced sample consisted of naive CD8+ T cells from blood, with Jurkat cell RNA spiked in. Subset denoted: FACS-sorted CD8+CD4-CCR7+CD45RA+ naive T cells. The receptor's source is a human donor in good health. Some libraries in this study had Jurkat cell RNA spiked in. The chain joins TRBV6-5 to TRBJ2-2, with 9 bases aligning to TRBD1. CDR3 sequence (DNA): TGTGCCAGCAGTTACCCAATGGGACAGGGGAACACCGGGGAGCTGTTTTTT. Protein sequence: CASSYPMGQGNTGELFF.